These 10 T cell receptor beta chains came from one sample sequenced in a study of cytomegalovirus exposure and HLA in healthy donors. This table comes from immunoSEQ multiplex PCR, and its TCRdb copy is limited to in-frame clones, with some not included. The repertoire includes 95,000 to 150,000 clones, roughly 90% of them detected once, and under 6.5% sits in the top ten. Input material: PBMCs. These receptors came from a woman younger than 35 in good health and CMV-seropositive.

The chain recombines TRBV6-5 with TRBJ1-4, with 9 bases aligning to TRBD1. This CDR3 region has 14 residues. CDR1 MNHEY and CDR2 SVGAGI come from the germline V gene. V dropped 3 bases and J dropped 12; count of bases not matched to a gene: 8. The CDR3 coding sequence is TGTGCCAGCAGTTATTCGACAGGGGGAGAAGAACTGTTTTTT. It is translated as CASSYSTGGEELFF.

The genes are TRBV25-1 and TRBJ2-1; TRBD1 is a possible D gene (6 bases). Trimming took off 4 bases at V and 6 bases at J, with 19 bases between the two ends. The CDR3 length is 16 residues. CDR1 is MGHDK, CDR2 SYGVNS, per germline. The CDR3 here is CASSGRTGSTFNEQFF. The CDR3 region has the DNA TGTGCCAGCAGTGGTAGAACAGGGAGTACATTCAATGAGCAGTTCTTC. Full variable domain (missing parts from reference TRBV25-1 and TRBJ2-1): EADIYQTPRYLVIGTGKKITLECSQTMGHDKMYWYQQDPGMELHLIHYSYGVNSTEKGDLSSESTVSRIRTEHFPLTLESARPSHTSQYLCASSGRTGSTFNEQFFGPGTRLTVL.

This chain links TRBV9 with TRBJ2-7, with a possible D match to TRBD1 (6 bases). Trimming pared 3 bases from V and 3 bases from J, leaving 13 bases between. CDR3 length equals 14 residues. The V gene's germline CDR1 is SGDLS and CDR2 YYNGEE. CDR3 DNA: TGTGCCAGCAGCGAGGGGGACCGCTACTACGAGCAGTACTTC. This translates into CASSEGDRYYEQYF.

The chain couples TRBV7-3 to TRBJ2-5, with TRBD2 matching 10 bases. J gave up 0 bases and V 5 bases, and 9 bases lay outside the gene matches. Per the germline V gene, CDR1 is SGHTA and CDR2 is FQGTGA. This CDR3 has 17 residues. CDR3 protein: CASSSQSGGGYQETQYF. The CDR3 DNA is TGTGCCAGCAGCAGCCAAAGCGGGGGGGGGTACCAAGAGACCCAGTACTTC.

A few counts support this clone. This chain uses TRBV7-9 with TRBJ2-7; possible D gene TRBD1, 6 bases. The CDR3 has 15 amino acids. V was pared by 5 bases and J by 1 base, with 15 bases between. CDR1 and CDR2 (germline): SEHNR, FQNEAQ (reference sequence). The CDR3 region has the DNA TGTGCCAGCAGCCACCGGGACACCTTGTCCTACGAGCAGTACTTC. This gives the protein CASSHRDTLSYEQYF.

The chain carries TRBV7-2 and TRBJ2-7; the D gene is possibly TRBD1 (5 bases). Germline V gene lookup returns CDR1 SGHTA and CDR2 FQGNSA. There are 14 residues in the CDR3. Trimming left V 5 bases short and J 4 bases short, with 15 bases between. CDR3 region: CASSPTGFPYEQYF. CDR3 bases: TGTGCCAGCAGCCCCACAGGATTTCCTTACGAGCAGTACTTC.

The rearrangement uses TRBV6-5 and TRBJ2-5; tentatively, D is TRBD1 (5 bases). The CDR3 is 13 residues long. Germline V CDR1 and CDR2: MNHEY, SVGAGI. V was shortened by 5 bases and J by 5 bases, with 12 bases between the two germline ends. The CDR3 loop is CASSVGVRETQYF. CDR3 nucleotide sequence: TGTGCCAGCAGTGTAGGGGTTCGTGAGACCCAGTACTTC.

The chain employs TRBV6-1 and TRBJ1-3; TRBD1 is a possible D gene (5 bases). V lost 2 bases to trimming and J lost 4 bases, with 15 bases between them. This CDR3 has 16 amino acids. Germline V CDR1 and CDR2: MNHNS, SASEGT. In DNA form, the CDR3 reads TGTGCCAGCAGTGAATATTCAGGGCGGCGCGGAAACACCATATATTTT. This codes for CASSEYSGRRGNTIYF.

This rearrangement joins TRBV5-6 to TRBJ1-2; TRBD1 aligns across 8 bases. Trimming at V came to 1 base and at J to 8 bases, leaving 16 bases not matched to a gene. CDR3 size: 17 residues. CDR1 and CDR2 (germline): SGHDT, YYEEEE. CDR3 in DNA: TGTGCCAGCAGCTTGTGGCAGGACAGGGCCAAGGTGGGAGGCTACACCTTC. Its translation is CASSLWQDRAKVGGYTF.

CDR3 sequence (DNA): TGTGCCAGCAGCCTGGGACTAGCGGGGGGACACTCTGGGGCCAACGTCCTGACTTTC. It translates to CASSLGLAGGHSGANVLTF. The rearrangement uses TRBV7-9 and TRBJ2-6, with 15 bases lining up with TRBD2. With 5 bases clipped from V and 0 bases from J, the junction kept 5 bases outside the gene matches. Per germline, CDR1 SEHNR and CDR2 FQNEAQ (reference sequence). CDR3 length equals 19 residues.